Below, one TCR beta chain is given with its context. Its antigen is unidentified. Measured with immunoSEQ multiplex PCR; TCRdb has only the in-frame clones, and not every one. The sample carries about 190,000 clones, about 83% recorded once. J gave up 0 bases and V 4 bases, and 4 bases lay outside the gene matches. CDR1 and CDR2 from the germline V gene are SGHRS and YFSETQ. This CDR3 spans 15 amino acids. The data stem from a study of cytomegalovirus exposure and HLA in healthy donors. Study conclusions and caveats: Later, an analysis found that TCR clusters from the first cohort tended to co-occur in the roughly 110 validation repertoires.

The clonotype was recovered from a woman aged 18-30 years in good health and CMV-seronegative. Material: PBMCs. The chain is built from TRBV5-1 and TRBJ1-3; TRBD1 agrees at 7 bases. In DNA, the CDR3 is TGCGCCAGCAGCACCCGGACAGGCTCTGGAAACACCATATATTTT. Amino acid sequence: CASSTRTGSGNTIYF.